These T cell receptor beta chains were read from a single sample in a study of blood T cell repertoires in COVID-19. Sequencing was performed with immunoSEQ multiplex PCR; in TCRdb, only in-frame clones are kept and a portion is missing. This repertoire shows about 58,000 clones, around 79% found once; its top ten account for about 5.3%. Sequencing was carried out using peripheral blood. The receptors were gathered from a human donor in a cohort sampled during active COVID-19. The conserved cysteine and the conserved F or W are not part of the CDR3 here.

TRBV6-7,TRBJ2-2,ASSPCGTGELF
TRBV15,TRBJ2-2,AITPGLNTGELF
TRBV6-2/TRBV6-3,TRBJ1-2,ASSPLGGRNYGYT
TRBV6-2/TRBV6-3,TRBJ2-1,ASSYDGLVYEQF
TRBV7-8,TRBJ1-5,ASSLAQGAKQPQH
TRBV5-1,TRBJ2-1,ASSFSRGNEQF
TRBV9,TRBJ1-2,ASSAGHTLGYT
TRBV11-2,TRBJ1-2,ASSLDWQGPAAGYT
TRBV27,TRBJ1-2,ASSLTGNYGYT
TRBV21-1,TRBJ1-2,ASSKVGRGNYGYT
TRBV7-9,TRBJ2-7,ASSSGLAGPYEQY
TRBV29-1,TRBJ2-7,SVRLGAEQY
TRBV7-9,TRBJ2-7,ASSPSSGRAYEQY
TRBV11-2,TRBJ1-6,ASSTDRGPSPLH
TRBV18,TRBJ2-3,ASSQELAADTQY
TRBV6-6,TRBJ2-3,ASSPYVKKDTQY
TRBV19,TRBJ2-7,ASSMAGIYVEQY